This TCR beta chain was sequenced in a study of technical replicates of blood from a few donors. Generated by immunoSEQ multiplex PCR, the TCRdb table keeps only in-frame clones and is missing some. The sample contains 100,000 or so clones, roughly 96% of which appear only once. V dropped 1 base and J dropped 5; count of bases not matched to a gene: 23. The CDR3 contains 21 residues. Germline CDR1 is MGHRA and CDR2 is YSYEKL. This clonotype originated in a human donor in good health. The chain employs TRBV4-1 and TRBJ1-1; 9 bases line up with TRBD1. The sample was T cells isolated from PBMCs. DNA of the CDR3: TGCGCCAGCAGCCAAGTGCGGGTACAGGGGGCGAAAATCATGCTCGGGACTGAAGCTTTCTTT. It yields the protein CASSQVRVQGAKIMLGTEAFF.